The following is a T cell receptor beta chain sequence with its context. What it recognizes is unknown. The donors were members of the validation cohort, which comprised 120 subjects and was separate from the first cohort of 670 or so subjects. Repertoires were generated with immunoSEQ multiplex PCR, while TCRdb's copy carries only in-frame clones and drops some. The sample holds about 120,000 clones; roughly 87% are singletons and the top ten take 1.5% to 2%. The data were taken from a study of cytomegalovirus exposure and HLA in healthy donors. For the study at large: The use of the same platform for the 120 validation repertoires and the 550 to 850 first-cohort repertoires was reported by a later analysis.

The CDR3 extends over 16 amino acids. With 4 bases clipped from V and 7 bases from J, the junction kept 11 bases outside the gene matches. Germline CDR1 is SGHRS and CDR2 is YFSETQ. Study observations and caveats: Most TCR sequences proved rare, with some public TCRs found in many donors. The listing of 150 or so TCR beta chains classed them as cytomegalovirus-associated.

What was sequenced was PBMCs. The receptor comes from a woman aged 18-29 years in good health and CMV-seronegative. This chain joins TRBV5-1 and TRBJ2-2, with TRBD1 matching over 9 bases. In DNA, the CDR3 is TGCGCCAGCAGCCCCCGAACAGGGGGCGCGGACGGGGAGCTGTTTTTT. As protein: CASSPRTGGADGELFF.